Detailed here is one T cell receptor (beta chain). Its antigen is not identified. This sample is part of a study of cytomegalovirus exposure and HLA in healthy donors. Study-wide points: In a later analysis, at a false discovery rate of 0.05, 15,000 to 20,000 TCR beta sequences matched HLA alleles.

CDR3 length: 14 residues. The V end lost 4 bases, the J end lost 1 base, and 8 bases lay between the germline ends. The germline V gene encodes CDR1 MNHNS and CDR2 SASEGT. The PCR was carried out with 60 Vbeta primers and 13 Jbeta primers. Data came from immunoSEQ multiplex PCR; TCRdb stores just in-frame clones and leaves some out. This sample carries more than 60,000 clones, about 82% of them seen once, and the ten largest clones take approximately 4.2%. The receptor was derived from a woman younger than 45 in good health and CMV-seronegative. The rearrangement links TRBV6-1 to TRBJ1-5; D gene ambiguous. Sequencing used PBMCs. The CDR3 spells CASSGHISNQPQHF. As DNA, the CDR3 is TGTGCCAGCAGTGGGCACATAAGCAATCAGCCCCAGCATTTT.